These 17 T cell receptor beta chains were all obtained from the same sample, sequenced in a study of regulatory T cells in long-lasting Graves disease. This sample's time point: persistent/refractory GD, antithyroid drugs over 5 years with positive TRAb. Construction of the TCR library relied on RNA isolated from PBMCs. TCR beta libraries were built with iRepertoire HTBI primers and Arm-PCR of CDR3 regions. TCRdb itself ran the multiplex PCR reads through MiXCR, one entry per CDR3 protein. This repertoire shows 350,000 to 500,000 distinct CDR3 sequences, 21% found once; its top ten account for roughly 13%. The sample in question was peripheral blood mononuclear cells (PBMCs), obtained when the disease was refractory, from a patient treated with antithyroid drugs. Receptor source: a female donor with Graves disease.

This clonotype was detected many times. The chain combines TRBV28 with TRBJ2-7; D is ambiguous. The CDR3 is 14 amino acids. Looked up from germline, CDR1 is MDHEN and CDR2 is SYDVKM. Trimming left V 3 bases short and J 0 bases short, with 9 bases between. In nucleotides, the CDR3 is TGTGCCAGCAGTTTGGCCCAGAGCTCCTACGAGCAGTACTTC. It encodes CASSLAQSSYEQYF. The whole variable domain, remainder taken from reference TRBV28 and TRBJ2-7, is DVKVTQSSRYLVKRTGEKVFLECVQDMDHENMFWYRQDPGLGLRLIYFSYDVKMKEKGDIPEGYSVSREKKERFSLILESASTNQTSMYLCASSLAQSSYEQYFGPGTRLTVT.

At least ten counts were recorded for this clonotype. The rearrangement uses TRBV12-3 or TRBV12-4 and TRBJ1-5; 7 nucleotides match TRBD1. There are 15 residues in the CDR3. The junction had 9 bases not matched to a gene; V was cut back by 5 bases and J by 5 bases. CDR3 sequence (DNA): TGTGCCAGCAGTGCGGGGGACAGCTTGGATCAGCCCCAGCATTTT. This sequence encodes CASSAGDSLDQPQHF.

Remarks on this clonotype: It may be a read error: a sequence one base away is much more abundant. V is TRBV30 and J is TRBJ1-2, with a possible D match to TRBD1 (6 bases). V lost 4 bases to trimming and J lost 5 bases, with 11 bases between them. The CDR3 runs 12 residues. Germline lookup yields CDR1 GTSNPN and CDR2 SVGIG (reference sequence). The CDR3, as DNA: TGTGCCTGGACCGGGACACCATATGGCTACACCTTC. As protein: CAWTGTPYGYTF. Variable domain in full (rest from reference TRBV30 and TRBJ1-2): SQTIHQWPATLVQPVGSPLSLECTVEGTSNPNLYWYRQAAGRGLQLLFYSVGIGQISSEVPQNLSASRPQDRQFILSSKKLLLSDSGFYLCAWTGTPYGYTFGSGTRLTVV.

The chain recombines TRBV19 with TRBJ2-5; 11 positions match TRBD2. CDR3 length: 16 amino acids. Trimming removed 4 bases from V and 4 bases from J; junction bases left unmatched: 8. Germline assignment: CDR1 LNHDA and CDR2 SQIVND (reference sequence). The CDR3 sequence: CASSTGTSGGAETQYF. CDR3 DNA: TGTGCCAGTAGTACTGGGACTAGCGGCGGGGCAGAGACCCAGTACTTC. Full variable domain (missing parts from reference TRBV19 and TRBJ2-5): DGGITQSPKYLFRKEGQNVTLSCEQNLNHDAMYWYRQDPGQGLRLIYYSQIVNDFQKGDIAEGYSVSREKKESFPLTVTSAQKNPTAFYLCASSTGTSGGAETQYFGPGTRLLVL.

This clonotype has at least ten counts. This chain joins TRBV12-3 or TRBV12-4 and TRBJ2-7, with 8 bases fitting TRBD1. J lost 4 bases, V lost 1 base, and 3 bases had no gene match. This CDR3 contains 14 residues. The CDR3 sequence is CASSLGQGKYEQYF. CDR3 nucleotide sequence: TGTGCCAGCAGTTTAGGACAGGGGAAATACGAGCAGTACTTC.

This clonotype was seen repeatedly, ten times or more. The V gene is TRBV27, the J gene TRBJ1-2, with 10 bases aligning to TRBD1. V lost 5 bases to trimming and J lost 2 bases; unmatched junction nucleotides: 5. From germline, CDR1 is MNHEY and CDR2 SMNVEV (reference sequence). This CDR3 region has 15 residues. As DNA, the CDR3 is TGTGCCAGCAGTCCGGGACAGGGGTACAACTATGGCTACACCTTC. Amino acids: CASSPGQGYNYGYTF.

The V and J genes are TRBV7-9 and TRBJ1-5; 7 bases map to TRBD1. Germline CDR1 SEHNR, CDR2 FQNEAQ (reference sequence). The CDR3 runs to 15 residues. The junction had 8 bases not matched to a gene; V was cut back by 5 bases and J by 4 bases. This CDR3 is CASSRGQAGNQPQHF. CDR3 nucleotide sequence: TGTGCCAGCAGCCGTGGACAGGCCGGGAATCAGCCCCAGCATTTT. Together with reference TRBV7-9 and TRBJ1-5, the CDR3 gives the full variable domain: DTGVSQNPRHKITKRGQNVTFRCDPISEHNRLYWYRQTLGQGPEFLTYFQNEAQLEKSRLLSDRFSAERPKGSFSTLEIQRTEQGDSAMYLCASSRGQAGNQPQHFGDGTRLSIL.

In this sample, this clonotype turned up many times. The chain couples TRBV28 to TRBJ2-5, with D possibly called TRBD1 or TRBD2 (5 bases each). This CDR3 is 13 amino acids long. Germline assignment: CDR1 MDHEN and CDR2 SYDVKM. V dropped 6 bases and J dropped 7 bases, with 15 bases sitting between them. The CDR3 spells CASREERRGTQYF. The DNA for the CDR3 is TGTGCCAGCAGGGAGGAGCGAAGGGGGACCCAGTACTTC.

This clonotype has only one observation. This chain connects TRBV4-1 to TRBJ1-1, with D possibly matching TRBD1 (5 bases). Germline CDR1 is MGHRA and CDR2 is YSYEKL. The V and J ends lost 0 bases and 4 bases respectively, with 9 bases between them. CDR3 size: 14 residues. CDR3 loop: CASSQELGGTEAFF. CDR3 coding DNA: TGCGCCAGCAGCCAAGAGTTGGGGGGCACTGAAGCTTTCTTT.

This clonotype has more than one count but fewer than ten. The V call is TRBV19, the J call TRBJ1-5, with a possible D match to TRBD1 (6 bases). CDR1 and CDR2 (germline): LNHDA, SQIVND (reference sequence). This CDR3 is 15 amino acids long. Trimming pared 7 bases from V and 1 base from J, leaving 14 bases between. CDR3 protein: CASNKGGMSNQPQHF. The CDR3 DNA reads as TGTGCCAGTAACAAAGGGGGGATGAGCAATCAGCCCCAGCATTTT.

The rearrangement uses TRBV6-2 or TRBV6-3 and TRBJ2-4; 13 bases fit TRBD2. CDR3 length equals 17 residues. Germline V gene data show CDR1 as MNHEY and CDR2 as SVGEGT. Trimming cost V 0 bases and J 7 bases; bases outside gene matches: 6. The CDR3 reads CASSYSKGLAGRNIQYF. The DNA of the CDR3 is TGTGCCAGCAGTTACTCGAAGGGACTAGCGGGAAGGAACATTCAGTACTTC.

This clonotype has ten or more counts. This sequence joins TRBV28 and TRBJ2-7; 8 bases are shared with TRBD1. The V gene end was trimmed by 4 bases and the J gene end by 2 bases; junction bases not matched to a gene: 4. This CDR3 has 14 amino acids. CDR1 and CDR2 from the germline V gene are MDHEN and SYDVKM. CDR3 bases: TGTGCCAGCAGTTCCCAGACAGGGGCCTACGAGCAGTACTTC. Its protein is CASSSQTGAYEQYF.

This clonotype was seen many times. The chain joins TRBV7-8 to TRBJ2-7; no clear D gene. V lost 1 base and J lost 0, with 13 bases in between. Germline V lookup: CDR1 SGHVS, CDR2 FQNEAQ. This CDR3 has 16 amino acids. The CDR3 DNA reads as TGTGCCAGCAGCTTAGGGCCAGCGAGCAGCTCCTACGAGCAGTACTTC. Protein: CASSLGPASSSYEQYF.

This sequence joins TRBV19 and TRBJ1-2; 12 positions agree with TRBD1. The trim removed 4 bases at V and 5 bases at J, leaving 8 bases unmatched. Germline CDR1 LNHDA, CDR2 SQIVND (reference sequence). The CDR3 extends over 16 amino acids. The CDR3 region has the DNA TGTGCCAGTAGTACCGGCGGGACAGGGGGCTTTTATGGCTACACCTTC. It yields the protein CASSTGGTGGFYGYTF. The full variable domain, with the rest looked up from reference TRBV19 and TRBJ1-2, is DGGITQSPKYLFRKEGQNVTLSCEQNLNHDAMYWYRQDPGQGLRLIYYSQIVNDFQKGDIAEGYSVSREKKESFPLTVTSAQKNPTAFYLCASSTGGTGGFYGYTFGSGTRLTVV.

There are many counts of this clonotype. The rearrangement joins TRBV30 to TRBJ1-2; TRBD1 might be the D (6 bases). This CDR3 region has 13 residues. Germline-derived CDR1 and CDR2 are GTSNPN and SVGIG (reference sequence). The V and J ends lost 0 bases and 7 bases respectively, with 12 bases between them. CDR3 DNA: TGTGCCTGGAGTGTCGGGGGGGGCGGTGGCTACACCTTC. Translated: CAWSVGGGGGYTF.

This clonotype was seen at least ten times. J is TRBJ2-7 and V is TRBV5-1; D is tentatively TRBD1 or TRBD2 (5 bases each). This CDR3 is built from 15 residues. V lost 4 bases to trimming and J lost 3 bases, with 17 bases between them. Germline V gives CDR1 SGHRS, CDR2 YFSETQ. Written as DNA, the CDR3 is TGCGCCAGCAGCACGGGACCGCCTCAAGGCTACGAGCAGTACTTC. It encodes CASSTGPPQGYEQYF. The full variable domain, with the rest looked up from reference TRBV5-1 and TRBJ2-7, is KAGVTQTPRYLIKTRGQQVTLSCSPISGHRSVSWYQQTPGQGLQFLFEYFSETQRNKGNFPGRFSGRQFSNSRSEMNVSTLELGDSALYLCASSTGPPQGYEQYFGPGTRLTVT.

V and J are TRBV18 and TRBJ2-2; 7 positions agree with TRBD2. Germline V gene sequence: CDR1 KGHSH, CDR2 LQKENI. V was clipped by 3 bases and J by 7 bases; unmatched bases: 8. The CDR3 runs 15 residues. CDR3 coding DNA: TGTGCCAGCTCACCTAAAGCAGCTAGCGGCGGGGAGCTGTTTTTT. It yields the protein CASSPKAASGGELFF.